This T cell receptor beta chain was documented in a study of technical replicates of blood from a handful of donors. Measured with immunoSEQ multiplex PCR; TCRdb has only the in-frame clones, and not every one. The profile shows around 72,000 clones, roughly 89% of them singletons. The V end was cut by 0 bases, the J end by 6 bases, with 8 bases between. Germline CDR1 reads LNHNV; CDR2 reads YYDKDF (reference sequence). This CDR3 is 14 amino acids long. The TCR comes from a human donor in good health. Some clones in this sample may be carry-over from other donors' samples. The sample consisted of T cells isolated from PBMCs. This sequence joins TRBV15 and TRBJ1-4; no reliable D call. CDR3 nucleotide sequence: TGTGCCACCAGCAGAGATCGTACGGATGAAAAACTGTTTTTT. Amino acids: CATSRDRTDEKLFF.